This entry lists 27 T cell receptor beta chains sequenced from one sample in a study of identical twins. TCRdb re-called the 5' RACE reads through MiXCR, storing one row per CDR3 protein. The sample yields more than 1.5 million distinct CDR3 sequences, about 30% seen once. Sequences were obtained from cord blood. Every receptor here comes from a newborn girl in good health.

This chain links TRBV5-1 with TRBJ2-1; D is unresolved. This CDR3 region has 15 residues. The V gene's germline CDR1 is SGHRS and CDR2 YFSETQ. The V end lost 1 base, the J end lost 1 base, and 9 bases lay between the germline ends. In nucleotides, the CDR3 is TGCGCCAGCAGCTTGTGGGCAGATTCCTACAATGAGCAGTTCTTC. The encoded protein is CASSLWADSYNEQFF.

The V gene is TRBV4-2, the J gene TRBJ2-5, with D unresolved. Trimming shortened V by 1 base and J by 4 bases, and 10 bases separated the two germline ends. CDR1 LGHNA and CDR2 YNFKEQ come from the germline V gene. This CDR3 spans 14 amino acids. Written as DNA, the CDR3 is TGTGCCAGCAGCCAAGCAAGGTGGGGAGAGACCCAGTACTTC. Its protein is CASSQARWGETQYF.

A few counts support this clonotype. The V call is TRBV25-1, the J call TRBJ1-5, with 9 bases matching TRBD1. Germline CDR1 and CDR2: MGHDK and SYGVNS. After removal of 4 bases from V and 7 bases from J, the junction contained 5 bases not matched to a gene. The CDR3 is made up of 14 amino acids. The CDR3 loop reads CASSGTGVGQPQHF. Written as DNA, the CDR3 is TGTGCCAGCAGTGGGACAGGGGTGGGCCAGCCCCAGCATTTT. Complete variable domain (other parts from reference TRBV25-1 and TRBJ1-5): EADIYQTPRYLVIGTGKKITLECSQTMGHDKMYWYQQDPGMELHLIHYSYGVNSTEKGDLSSESTVSRIRTEHFPLTLESARPSHTSQYLCASSGTGVGQPQHFGDGTRLSIL.

The chain employs TRBV10-2 and TRBJ2-7; 10 bases fit TRBD2. The CDR3 sequence is 15 residues long. The junction had 7 bases not matched to a gene; V was cut back by 6 bases and J by 2 bases. Per the germline V gene, CDR1 is WSHSY and CDR2 is SAAADI. CDR3 DNA sequence: TGCGCCAGCAGCGTCGGACTAGCGGAGACCTACGAGCAGTACTTC. It yields the protein CASSVGLAETYEQYF.

This clonotype was counted only a few times. V and J are TRBV6-6 and TRBJ2-6; D is perhaps TRBD2 (5 bases). Trimming stripped 6 bases from V and 0 bases from J, with 6 bases between. There are 14 residues in the CDR3. CDR1 is MNHNY, CDR2 SVGAGI, per germline (reference sequence). CDR3 nucleotides: TGTGCCAGCAGGGGAGACTCTGGGGCCAACGTCCTGACTTTC. Encoded protein: CASRGDSGANVLTF.

This clonotype was detected a few times. The rearrangement joins TRBV7-6 to TRBJ2-3; 8 nucleotides line up with TRBD1. CDR1 is SGHVS, CDR2 FNYEAQ, per germline. V gave up 4 bases and J gave up 0 bases; unmatched junction bases: 6. The CDR3 loop spans 16 amino acids. The DNA for the CDR3 is TGTGCCAGCAGCTCTACAGGGGGTTTTAGCACAGATACGCAGTATTTT. Amino acid sequence: CASSSTGGFSTDTQYF.

The V gene is TRBV20-1, the J gene TRBJ2-1; D not resolved. The CDR3 length is 15 residues. Germline CDR1 reads DFQATT; CDR2 reads SNEGSKA (reference sequence). V lost 1 base and J 3 bases, leaving 13 bases between the germline ends. The CDR3 sequence is CSARVSTWYYNEQFF. The CDR3 DNA reads as TGCAGTGCTAGAGTTTCCACGTGGTACTACAATGAGCAGTTCTTC.

This clonotype was detected ten times or more. The chain combines TRBV5-1 with TRBJ2-1, with 9 bases aligning to TRBD2. The CDR3 contains 15 residues. J was trimmed by 7 bases and V by 4 bases; bases with no gene match: 9. Germline V lookup: CDR1 SGHRS, CDR2 YFSETQ. CDR3 amino acids: CASSPSGAAVNEQFF. The CDR3 nucleotides are TGCGCCAGCAGCCCTAGCGGGGCCGCTGTTAATGAGCAGTTCTTC.

This clonotype has more than one count but fewer than ten. CDR3 sequence: CSAPNRGLGYTF. DNA of the CDR3: TGCAGTGCCCCCAACAGGGGATTAGGCTACACCTTC. The chain is built from TRBV20-1 and TRBJ1-2, with TRBD1 matching over 7 bases. J gave up 8 bases and V 6 bases, and 9 bases lay outside the gene matches. CDR1 DFQATT and CDR2 SNEGSKA come from the germline V gene (reference sequence). The CDR3 has 12 residues.

This clonotype was seen only a few times. The chain employs TRBV27 and TRBJ2-7; D is uncertain. The CDR3 length is 14 residues. The V gene lost 5 bases and the J gene lost 3 bases, with 14 bases spanning the gap. Germline V CDR1 and CDR2: MNHEY, SMNVEV (reference sequence). The CDR3 sequence is CASSPTAYFYEQYF. The DNA of the CDR3 is TGTGCCAGCAGTCCTACCGCGTATTTCTACGAGCAGTACTTC.

The chain is built from TRBV6-4 and TRBJ2-7, with D possibly TRBD2 on 6 matching bases. V was trimmed by 0 bases and J by 2 bases, leaving 14 bases between them. The CDR3 has 16 residues. Germline CDR1 is MRHNA and CDR2 is SNTAGT. CDR3 protein: CASSDSGASEPYEQYF. CDR3 nucleotides: TGTGCCAGCAGTGACTCCGGAGCTAGCGAGCCCTACGAGCAGTACTTC.

V gene TRBV14 combines with J gene TRBJ2-7; maybe TRBD2 (6 bases). V lost 2 bases to trimming and J lost 5 bases, with 7 bases between them. The germline V gene encodes CDR1 SGHDN and CDR2 FVKESK. This CDR3 comprises 12 residues. CDR3 coding DNA: TGTGCCAGCAGCCAACTAGCGAACGAGCAGTACTTC. It specifies CASSQLANEQYF.

Ten or more counts support this clonotype. The rearrangement links TRBV10-3 to TRBJ1-2; tentatively, D is TRBD1 (6 bases). Trimming stripped 3 bases from V and 6 bases from J, with 11 bases between. CDR3 length: 13 residues. Germline V CDR1 and CDR2: ENHRY, SYGVKD. The CDR3 sequence: CAISDRGSDGYTF. CDR3 sequence (DNA): TGTGCCATCAGTGATAGGGGGTCGGATGGCTACACCTTC.

The chain carries TRBV3-1 and TRBJ2-3; maybe TRBD2 (6 bases). Germline lookup yields CDR1 LGHDT and CDR2 YNNKEL (reference sequence). The CDR3 is 15 amino acids. Trimming pared 5 bases from V and 2 bases from J, leaving 14 bases between. DNA of the CDR3: TGTGCCAGCAGCACGGGACTGTACCTCACAGATACGCAGTATTTT. Translation gives CASSTGLYLTDTQYF.

The J gene is TRBJ1-2, the V gene TRBV19, with D perhaps matching TRBD1 (5 bases). V shed 3 bases and J shed 7 bases, with 15 bases lying between them. The CDR3 is 14 residues long. Germline CDR1 and CDR2: LNHDA and SQIVND (reference sequence). The chain's CDR3 is CASSIWQGEIGYTF. For the CDR3, the DNA is TGTGCCAGTAGTATCTGGCAGGGCGAAATTGGCTACACCTTC.

The chain is built from TRBV4-1 and TRBJ1-1; TRBD1 might be the D (5 bases). This CDR3 is built from 14 residues. The V end was cut by 2 bases, the J end by 7 bases, with 14 bases between. Germline CDR1 reads MGHRA; CDR2 reads YSYEKL. The DNA for the CDR3 is TGCGCCAGCAGCCAAAATTGGGGGGACTTTGAAGCTTTCTTT. This gives the protein CASSQNWGDFEAFF.

V is TRBV3-1 and J is TRBJ2-1, with 7 bases that match TRBD2. With V trimmed by 0 bases and J by 3 bases, 14 bases remained unmatched. Germline V gene sequence: CDR1 LGHDT, CDR2 YNNKEL (reference sequence). The CDR3 contains 19 residues. The DNA of the CDR3 is TGTGCCAGCAGCCAAGAAAGGTTGGGTGGGCGGGGGAACTACAATGAGCAGTTCTTC. This gives the protein CASSQERLGGRGNYNEQFF.

The chain links TRBV2 to TRBJ1-1, with D perhaps matching TRBD1 (6 bases). The germline V and J ends were trimmed by 4 bases and 1 base, with 19 bases remaining between them. This CDR3 region has 17 residues. Germline V gives CDR1 SNHLY, CDR2 FYNNEI. The CDR3 DNA sequence: TGTGCCAGCAGTGGAGCGCTTAACAGGGTCGGGAACACTGAAGCTTTCTTT. Translating it yields CASSGALNRVGNTEAFF.

V and J are TRBV20-1 and TRBJ1-3, with 8 bases aligning to TRBD1. CDR1 is DFQATT, CDR2 SNEGSKA, per germline (reference sequence). The CDR3 extends over 12 amino acids. Germline trimming cut 6 bases from V and 7 bases from J; bases unmatched to any gene: 5. The CDR3 here is CSAQWTGNTIYF. In DNA form, the CDR3 reads TGCAGTGCCCAATGGACAGGGAACACCATATATTTT.

This clonotype was detected only a few times. V usage is TRBV28 and J usage is TRBJ2-2, with D possibly TRBD1 on 5 matching bases. Germline V gene lookup returns CDR1 MDHEN and CDR2 SYDVKM. This CDR3 spans 13 amino acids. V dropped 7 bases and J dropped 6 bases, with 12 bases sitting between them. Here the CDR3 reads CASTTGSPGELFF. As DNA, the CDR3 is TGTGCCAGCACCACAGGCTCGCCCGGGGAGCTGTTTTTT. The whole variable domain, filled in from reference TRBV28 and TRBJ2-2, reads DVKVTQSSRYLVKRTGEKVFLECVQDMDHENMFWYRQDPGLGLRLIYFSYDVKMKEKGDIPEGYSVSREKKERFSLILESASTNQTSMYLCASTTGSPGELFFGEGSRLTVL.

The sample holds one count of this clonotype. A much larger clone lies one base from this, so it may be a read error. The V call is TRBV14, the J call TRBJ2-3, with 10 bases that match TRBD2. Germline V CDR1 and CDR2: SGHDN, FVKESK. This CDR3 is built from 16 residues. The CDR3 DNA reads TGTGCCAGCAGCCCCAAACTAGCGGGAATCACAGATGCGCAGTATTTT. Translation gives CASSPKLAGITDAQYF. Together with reference TRBV14 and TRBJ2-3, the CDR3 gives the full variable domain: EAGVTQFPSHSVIEKGQTVTLRCDPISGHDNLYWYRRVMGKEIKFLLHFVKESKQDESGMPNNRFLAERTGGTYSTLKVQPAELEDSGVYFCASSPKLAGITDAQYFGPGTRLTVL.

The CDR3 nucleotides read TGCGCCAGCAGCTGGACTAGCGGGAGATTAGAGACCCAGTACTTC. Amino acid sequence: CASSWTSGRLETQYF. V and J are TRBV4-1 and TRBJ2-5; TRBD2 aligns across 13 bases. In germline, CDR1 is MGHRA, CDR2 YSYEKL. The V gene end was trimmed by 5 bases and the J gene end by 4 bases; junction bases not matched to a gene: 4. This CDR3 has 15 amino acids.

The table lists this clonotype with a few counts. The rearrangement links TRBV6-5 to TRBJ1-4; the D gene is possibly TRBD1 (6 bases). V gave up 6 bases and J gave up 3 bases, with 17 bases separating them. Germline V gene sequence: CDR1 MNHEY, CDR2 SVGAGI. The CDR3 consists of 16 residues. The CDR3 spells CASRQLLRTANEKLFF. The CDR3 nucleotides are TGTGCCAGCAGACAACTGCTTCGGACAGCTAATGAAAAACTGTTTTTT.

This chain uses TRBV20-1 with TRBJ1-5, with a tentative D call TRBD1 (6 bases). This CDR3 is 14 amino acids long. V was trimmed by 5 bases and J by 3 bases, leaving 14 bases between them. Germline V gene sequence: CDR1 DFQATT, CDR2 SNEGSKA (reference sequence). CDR3: CSASAGTLNQPQHF. CDR3 bases: TGCAGTGCTTCCGCCGGGACACTCAATCAGCCCCAGCATTTT.

This clonotype was recorded only once. V gene TRBV25-1 combines with J gene TRBJ2-3; the match to TRBD2 covers 8 bases. This CDR3 has 14 amino acids. Germline V CDR1 and CDR2: MGHDK, SYGVNS. V dropped 4 bases and J dropped 5; count of bases not matched to a gene: 5. CDR3 coding DNA: TGTGCCAGCAGTGGATCCAGCGGGAGAGATACGCAGTATTTT. As protein: CASSGSSGRDTQYF.

The J gene is TRBJ2-2, the V gene TRBV6-5; no definite D call. The CDR3 is made up of 15 amino acids. Looked up from germline, CDR1 is MNHEY and CDR2 is SVGAGI. V lost 0 bases to trimming and J lost 6 bases, with 11 bases between them. The CDR3 DNA reads TGTGCCAGCAGTTACTCTAGGCTACATCCCGGGGAGCTGTTTTTT. It yields the protein CASSYSRLHPGELFF.

V usage is TRBV10-3 and J usage is TRBJ1-1, with D unresolved. The CDR3 totals 15 residues. Germline V CDR1 and CDR2: ENHRY, SYGVKD. The V end was cut by 3 bases, the J end by 0 bases, with 11 bases between. This CDR3 is CAISDRPPMNTEAFF. The CDR3, as DNA: TGTGCCATCAGTGACCGACCTCCTATGAACACTGAAGCTTTCTTT.